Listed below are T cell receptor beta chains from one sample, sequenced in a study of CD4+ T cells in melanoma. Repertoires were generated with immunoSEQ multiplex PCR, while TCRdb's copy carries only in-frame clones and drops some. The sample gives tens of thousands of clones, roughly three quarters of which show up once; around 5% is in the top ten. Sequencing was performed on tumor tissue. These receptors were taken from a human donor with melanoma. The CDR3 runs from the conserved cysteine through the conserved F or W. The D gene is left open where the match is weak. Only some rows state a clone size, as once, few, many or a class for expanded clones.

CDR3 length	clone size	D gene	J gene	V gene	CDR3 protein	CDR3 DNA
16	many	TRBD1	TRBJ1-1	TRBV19	CASSPPGQGPNTEAFF	TGTGCCAGTAGTCCACCGGGACAGGGGCCCAACACTGAAGCTTTCTTT
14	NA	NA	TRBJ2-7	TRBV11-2	CASSTTGTPYEQYF	TGTGCCAGCAGCACAACCGGGACACCCTACGAGCAGTACTTC
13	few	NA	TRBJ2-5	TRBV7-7	CASSLVPRETQYF	TGTGCTAGCAGCTTAGTTCCACGGGAGACCCAGTACTTC
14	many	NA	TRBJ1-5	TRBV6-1	CASSERGDSQPQHF	TGTGCCAGCAGTGAACGGGGGGATAGTCAGCCCCAGCATTTT
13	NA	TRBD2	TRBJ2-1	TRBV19	CASSILAVNEQFF	TGTGCCAGTAGTATCCTAGCGGTAAATGAGCAGTTCTTC
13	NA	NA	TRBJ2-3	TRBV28	CASSNYGGDTQYF	TGTGCCAGCAGTAACTACGGGGGCGATACGCAGTATTTT
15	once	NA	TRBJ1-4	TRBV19	CASRSAGVTNEKLFF	TGTGCCAGTAGGTCCGCAGGGGTTACTAATGAAAAACTGTTTTTT
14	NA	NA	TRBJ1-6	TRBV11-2	CASSPWGADSPLHF	TGTGCCAGCAGCCCGTGGGGGGCCGATTCACCCCTCCACTTT
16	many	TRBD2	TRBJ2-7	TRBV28	CASRSYSGGPPYEQYF	TGTGCCAGCAGATCCTATAGCGGGGGGCCCCCCTACGAGCAGTACTTC
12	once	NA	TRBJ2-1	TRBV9	CASRARRNEQFF	TGTGCCAGCAGAGCACGGAGAAATGAGCAGTTCTTC
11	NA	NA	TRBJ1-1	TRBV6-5	CASSYGIEAFF	TGTGCCAGCAGTTACGGTATTGAAGCTTTCTTT
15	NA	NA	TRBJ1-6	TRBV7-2	CASTITLVNNSPLHF	TGTGCCAGCACCATTACCCTCGTAAATAATTCACCCCTCCACTTT
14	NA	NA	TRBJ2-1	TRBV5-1	CASSRDESYNEQFF	TGCGCCAGCAGCCGGGACGAATCCTACAATGAGCAGTTCTTC
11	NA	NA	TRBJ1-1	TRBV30	CAWIKGAEAFF	TGTGCCTGGATTAAAGGTGCTGAAGCTTTCTTT
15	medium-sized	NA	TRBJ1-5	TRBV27	CASSPFDRSNQPQHF	TGTGCCAGCAGCCCCTTCGACAGGAGCAATCAGCCCCAGCATTTT
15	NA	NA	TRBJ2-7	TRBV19	CASSIQDSLIYEQCF	TGTGCCAGTAGTATCCAGGACTCGCTTATCTACGAGCAGTGCTTC
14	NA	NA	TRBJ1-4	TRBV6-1	CASRYSPTNEKLFF	TGTGCCAGCAGGTATTCGCCAACTAATGAAAAACTGTTTTTT
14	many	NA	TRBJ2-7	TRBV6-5	CASSYTVGTGEQYF	TGTGCCAGCAGTTACACGGTGGGAACGGGCGAGCAGTACTTC
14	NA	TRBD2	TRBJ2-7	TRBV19	CASRGLEDSYEQYF	TGTGCCAGTAGAGGACTAGAAGACTCCTACGAGCAGTACTTC
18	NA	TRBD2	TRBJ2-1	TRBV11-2	CASSLGLAGGRGNNEQFF	TGTGCCAGCAGCTTAGGACTAGCGGGGGGGCGGGGTAACAATGAGCAGTTCTTC
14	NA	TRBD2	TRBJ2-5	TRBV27	CASGTSGGAKTQYF	TGTGCCAGCGGCACTAGCGGGGGGGCCAAGACCCAGTACTTC
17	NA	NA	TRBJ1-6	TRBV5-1	CASSLGQGSSYNSPLHF	TGCGCCAGCAGCTTGGGGCAGGGAAGCTCCTATAATTCACCCCTCCACTTT
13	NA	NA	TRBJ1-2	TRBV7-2	CASRVRGADGYTF	TGTGCCAGCAGGGTCAGGGGCGCGGATGGCTACACCTTC
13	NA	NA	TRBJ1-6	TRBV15	CATSRDMYSPLHF	TGTGCCACCAGCAGAGATATGTATTCACCCCTCCACTTT
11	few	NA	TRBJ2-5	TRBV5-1	CASSWDRGAYF	TGCGCCAGCAGCTGGGACCGCGGGGCGTACTTC
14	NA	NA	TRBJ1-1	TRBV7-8	CASSLLALNTEAFF	TGTGCCAGCAGCTTACTCGCCCTGAACACTGAAGCTTTCTTT
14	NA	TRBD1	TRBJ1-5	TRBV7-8	CASSSRQGNQPQHF	TGTGCCAGCAGCTCTAGACAGGGGAATCAGCCCCAGCATTTT
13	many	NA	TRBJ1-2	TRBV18	CASSDSGLYGYTF	TGTGCCAGCTCGGACAGTGGACTCTATGGCTACACCTTC
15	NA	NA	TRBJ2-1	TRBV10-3	CAISEDSPGFDEQFF	TGTGCCATCAGTGAGGATAGTCCCGGGTTCGATGAGCAGTTCTTC
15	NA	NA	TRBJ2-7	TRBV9	CASSVTGHFSYEQYF	TGTGCCAGCAGCGTAACCGGTCACTTCTCCTACGAGCAGTACTTC
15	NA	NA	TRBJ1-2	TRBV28	CASQGTALFNYGYTF	TGTGCCAGCCAAGGGACCGCTCTTTTTAACTATGGCTACACCTTC
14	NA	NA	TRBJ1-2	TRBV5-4	CASSLAGGNYGYTF	TGTGCCAGCAGCTTGGCCGGGGGCAACTATGGCTACACCTTC
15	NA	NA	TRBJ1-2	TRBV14	CASRLTGQKDYGYTF	TGTGCCAGCCGTCTGACCGGACAGAAAGATTATGGCTACACCTTC
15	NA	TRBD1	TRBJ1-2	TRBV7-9	CASSLGGGGGLGYTF	TGTGCCAGCAGCTTGGGCGGTGGAGGGGGCCTTGGCTACACCTTC
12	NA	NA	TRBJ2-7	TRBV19	CASSIWGREQYF	TGTGCCAGTAGTATTTGGGGGCGCGAGCAGTACTTC
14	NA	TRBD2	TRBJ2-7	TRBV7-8	CASSLYGGASEQYF	TGTGCCAGCAGCTTATACGGGGGGGCCTCCGAGCAGTACTTC
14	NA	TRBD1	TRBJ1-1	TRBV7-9	CASIPAGQGAEAFF	TGTGCCAGCATCCCTGCGGGACAGGGCGCTGAAGCTTTCTTT
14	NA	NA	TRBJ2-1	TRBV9	CASSGGSPYNEQFF	TGTGCCAGCAGCGGGGGGAGTCCATACAATGAGCAGTTCTTC
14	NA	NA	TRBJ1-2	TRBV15	CATSRDRQIYGYTF	TGTGCCACCAGCAGAGATAGACAGATCTATGGCTACACCTTC
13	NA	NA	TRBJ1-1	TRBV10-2	CASSEQPNTEAFF	TGCGCCAGCAGTGAACAACCGAACACTGAAGCTTTCTTT
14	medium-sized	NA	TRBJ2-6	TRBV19	CASSTRAGANVLTF	TGTGCCAGTAGTACCAGAGCTGGGGCCAACGTCCTGACTTTC
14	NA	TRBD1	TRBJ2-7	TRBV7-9	CASSFRDRAYEQYF	TGTGCCAGCAGCTTCCGGGACAGGGCCTACGAGCAGTACTTC
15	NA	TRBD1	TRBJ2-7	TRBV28	CASSSPTGGSYEQYF	TGTGCCAGCAGTTCCCCGACAGGGGGCAGCTACGAGCAGTACTTC
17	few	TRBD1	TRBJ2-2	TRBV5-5	CASSRSGTGGVTGELFF	TGTGCCAGCAGCAGATCCGGGACAGGGGGTGTCACCGGGGAGCTGTTTTTT
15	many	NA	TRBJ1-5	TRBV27	CASSLSGWGLQPQHF	TGTGCCAGCAGTTTATCTGGTTGGGGTTTGCAGCCCCAGCATTTT
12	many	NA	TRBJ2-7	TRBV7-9	CASSLRDNEQYF	TGTGCCAGCAGCTTAAGGGATAACGAGCAGTACTTC
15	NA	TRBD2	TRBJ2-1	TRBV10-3	CAISESLAGDNEQFF	TGTGCCATCAGTGAGTCACTAGCGGGGGATAATGAGCAGTTCTTC
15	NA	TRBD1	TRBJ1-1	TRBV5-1	CASSLTGGLNTEAFF	TGCGCCAGCAGCTTGACAGGGGGTCTGAACACTGAAGCTTTCTTT
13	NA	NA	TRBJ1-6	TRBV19	CASSPGGNSPLHF	TGTGCCAGTAGTCCCGGTGGGAATTCACCCCTCCACTTT
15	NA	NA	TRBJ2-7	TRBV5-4	CASSVIRVNGYEQYF	TGTGCCAGCAGCGTGATCAGGGTGAACGGCTACGAGCAGTACTTC
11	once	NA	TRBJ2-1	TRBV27	CASRVYNEQFF	TGTGCCAGCAGAGTATACAATGAGCAGTTCTTC
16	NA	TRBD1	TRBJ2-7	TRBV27	CASSLSDRGAFYEQYF	TGTGCCAGCAGTTTATCGGACAGGGGCGCATTCTACGAGCAGTACTTC
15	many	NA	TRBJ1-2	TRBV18	CASSGGTGANYGYTF	TGTGCCAGCTCAGGAGGGACGGGAGCTAACTATGGCTACACCTTC